Below are 23 T cell receptor beta chains sequenced from a single sample in a study of CD8 T cells in ankylosing spondylitis. From the 5' RACE reads, TCRdb called clonotypes with MiXCR, one entry per CDR3 protein. The sample consists of approximately 220,000 distinct CDR3 sequences, roughly 25% of them appearing once. The specimen sequenced was blood, either unsorted or a sorted T cell fraction (not recorded which). Receptors originate from a male donor with ankylosing spondylitis or in good health (not recorded which).

This chain uses TRBV12-3 or TRBV12-4 with TRBJ2-1; no reliable D call. Deletions cut 1 base from V and 3 bases from J, with 10 bases between. The CDR3 totals 15 residues. In DNA, the CDR3 is TGTGCCAGCAGTTTAGGGGCCGGAGACTACAATGAGCAGTTCTTC. This translates into CASSLGAGDYNEQFF.

The CDR3 spells CASGTSGYEQYF. Here the CDR3 DNA reads TGTGCCAGCGGGACTAGCGGGTACGAGCAGTACTTC. The chain carries TRBV12-3 or TRBV12-4 and TRBJ2-7; 12 bases align to TRBD2. Losses at the gene ends were 8 bases for V and 4 bases for J; bases not matched to a gene: 0. The CDR3 is made up of 12 amino acids.

To note about this clonotype: A much larger clone lies a single base off, so this may be a read error. The chain carries TRBV10-3 and TRBJ2-7, with TRBD1 identical over 9 bases. The CDR3 is 15 amino acids. Germline assignment: CDR1 ENHRY and CDR2 SYGVKD. CDR3 bases: TGTGCCATCAGTGATGGGACAGGGCTATCCTACGAGGAGTACTTC. Translating gives CAISDGTGLSYEEYF.

The chain carries TRBV6-5 and TRBJ2-7; TRBD2 aligns across 7 bases. J was trimmed by 0 bases and V by 3 bases; bases with no gene match: 5. The CDR3 runs 15 residues. Germline CDR1 MNHEY, CDR2 SVGAGI. CDR3 loop: CASSYTRETSYEQYF. Written as DNA, the CDR3 is TGTGCCAGCAGTTATACGCGGGAGACCTCCTACGAGCAGTACTTC.

The V and J genes are TRBV6-1 and TRBJ1-1; 9 nucleotides agree with TRBD1. CDR1 is MNHNS and CDR2 is SASEGT in the germline V gene. This CDR3 is 14 amino acids long. With 4 bases clipped from V and 5 bases from J, the junction kept 5 bases outside the gene matches. The CDR3 region is CASSADRGWTEAFF. CDR3 DNA sequence: TGTGCCAGCAGTGCGGACAGGGGTTGGACTGAAGCTTTCTTT.

About this clonotype: Mismatch with germline at one junction end may stem from a read error. The chain combines TRBV5-1 with TRBJ2-2; D ambiguous. The CDR3 contains 13 residues. Germline assignment: CDR1 SGHRS and CDR2 YFSETQ. The CDR3 loop reads CSSSFLGIGELFF. The CDR3 bases are TGCTCCAGCAGCTTCCTGGGGATCGGGGAGCTGTTTTTT.

This clonotype was observed a handful of times. The chain uses TRBV20-1 and TRBJ2-3, with 8 bases aligning to TRBD2. This CDR3 comprises 15 residues. Per germline, CDR1 DFQATT and CDR2 SNEGSKA (reference sequence). Losses at the gene ends were 1 base for V and 5 bases for J; bases not matched to a gene: 8. CDR3 residues: CSARVSGRAGDTQYF. DNA for the CDR3: TGCAGTGCTAGAGTAAGCGGGAGAGCTGGAGATACGCAGTATTTT.

The sample holds a few counts of this clonotype. The chain combines TRBV2 with TRBJ2-7; D is possibly TRBD1 (5 bases). The germline CDR1 and CDR2 sequences are SNHLY and FYNNEI. Trimming took 7 bases from V and 2 from J, leaving 9 bases between them. This CDR3 region has 12 residues. In DNA, the CDR3 is TGTGCCAGCAAGGACATAACCTACGAGCAGTACTTC. This gives the protein CASKDITYEQYF.

The chain employs TRBV7-9 and TRBJ2-1; D is ambiguous. CDR3 length equals 14 residues. Germline values: CDR1 SEHNR, CDR2 FQNEAQ (reference sequence). Trimming took off 1 base at V and 5 bases at J, with 9 bases between the two ends. This CDR3 is CASSLGSFDNEQFF. The CDR3 DNA follows: TGTGCCAGCAGCTTAGGCTCCTTCGACAATGAGCAGTTCTTC.

A few counts support this clonotype. The chain uses TRBV10-3 and TRBJ1-1; no definite D call. This CDR3 spans 14 amino acids. CDR1 and CDR2 (germline): ENHRY, SYGVKD. Trimming pared 2 bases from V and 4 bases from J, leaving 11 bases between. The CDR3 reads CAISEPSGGTEAFF. The CDR3 DNA follows: TGTGCCATCAGTGAGCCGTCCGGCGGCACTGAAGCTTTCTTT.

The genes are TRBV29-1 and TRBJ2-7; D may be TRBD1 or TRBD2 (5 bases each). Germline-derived CDR1 and CDR2 are SQVTM and ANQGSEA. The CDR3 covers 13 residues. Trimming left V 4 bases short and J 5 bases short, with 15 bases between. The CDR3 reads CSVGAGQGDEQYF. The CDR3 bases are TGCAGCGTTGGCGCGGGCCAAGGGGACGAGCAGTACTTC.

The chain links TRBV7-2 to TRBJ2-7; D gene ambiguous. Deletions cut 3 bases from V and 7 bases from J, with 7 bases between. Germline loops: CDR1 SGHTA, CDR2 FQGNSA. This CDR3 comprises 11 residues. CDR3 residues: CASSLSEEQYF. The CDR3 coding sequence is TGTGCCAGCAGCTTGTCCGAAGAGCAGTACTTC.

CDR3: CASSAEFNSPLHF. DNA of the CDR3: TGTGCCAGCAGTGCAGAATTTAATTCACCCCTCCACTTT. The rearrangement uses TRBV2 and TRBJ1-6, with D hard to call. The CDR3 runs to 13 residues. CDR1 and CDR2 (germline): SNHLY, FYNNEI. The V gene lost 4 bases and the J gene lost 6 bases, with 7 bases spanning the gap.

Comment on this clonotype: A clone one base away is much larger, so this may be a read error. The chain joins TRBV18 to TRBJ2-3, with 11 bases that match TRBD2. The CDR3 totals 18 residues. Germline loops: CDR1 KGHSH, CDR2 LQKENI. The DNA for the CDR3 is TGTGCCAGCTCTCCACTCGCCCTAGCGGGAGGTACCACAGATACGCTGTATTTT. Translated: CASSPLALAGGTTDTLYF.

The chain employs TRBV27 and TRBJ2-3, with D unclear. The V gene's germline CDR1 is MNHEY and CDR2 SMNVEV (reference sequence). The V end was cut by 6 bases, the J end by 1 base, with 14 bases between. The CDR3 totals 15 residues. The CDR3 sequence: CASSTSATGTDTQYF. In DNA, the CDR3 is TGTGCCAGCAGCACCAGCGCGACTGGCACAGATACGCAGTATTTT.

Ten or more counts support this clonotype. In nucleotides, the CDR3 is TGCGCCAGCAGCCAAGATGCGGGGGAATCTGAAAAACTGTTTTTT. Its translation is CASSQDAGESEKLFF. The chain uses TRBV4-3 and TRBJ1-4, with a tentative D call TRBD1 (5 bases). Trimming took 0 bases from V and 7 from J, leaving 12 bases between them. CDR3 size: 15 residues. Germline loops: CDR1 LGHNA, CDR2 YSLEER.

This chain connects TRBV4-2 to TRBJ2-7, with 9 bases that match TRBD1. V lost 2 bases, J lost 3 bases, and 8 bases stayed unmatched. The CDR3 runs 16 residues. Germline CDR1 reads LGHNA; CDR2 reads YNFKEQ. The CDR3 bases are TGTGCCAGCAGCCAACCCGGGACAGGGACATACTACGAGCAGTACTTC. The encoded protein is CASSQPGTGTYYEQYF.

This clonotype was counted ten times or more. The rearrangement links TRBV10-3 to TRBJ2-3, with 9 positions matching TRBD1. V gave up 4 bases and J gave up 2 bases; unmatched junction bases: 7. In germline, CDR1 is ENHRY, CDR2 SYGVKD. CDR3 length equals 16 residues. CDR3 amino acids: CAISGPGQGTTDTQYF. The CDR3 DNA follows: TGTGCCATCAGTGGGCCCGGACAGGGGACCACAGATACGCAGTATTTT.

Notes on this clonotype: Just one base apart from a much larger clone, this may be a read error. The genes are TRBV12-3 or TRBV12-4 and TRBJ1-4; D may be TRBD1 (5 bases). The CDR3 covers 14 residues. V lost 7 bases to trimming and J lost 6 bases, with 15 bases between them. CDR3 amino acids: CASNFRGSDEKLFF. DNA for the CDR3: TGTGCCAGCAATTTTCGGGGGTCTGATGAAAAACTGTTTTTT.

This clonotype occurred many times. This rearrangement joins TRBV25-1 to TRBJ2-1, with 10 bases aligning to TRBD2. The junction had 4 bases not matched to a gene; V was cut back by 1 base and J by 4 bases. CDR1 MGHDK and CDR2 SYGVNS come from the germline V gene. CDR3 length: 16 residues. CDR3 region: CASSELEAGGYNEQFF. In nucleotides, the CDR3 is TGTGCCAGCAGTGAATTAGAAGCGGGAGGGTACAATGAGCAGTTCTTC.

At least ten counts were recorded for this clonotype. The chain combines TRBV6-1 with TRBJ2-2; TRBD2 is a possible D gene (5 bases). In germline, CDR1 is MNHNS, CDR2 SASEGT. This CDR3 has 13 amino acids. Trimming stripped 4 bases from V and 7 bases from J, with 10 bases between. The CDR3 region is CASSVQEDGELFF. The CDR3 bases are TGTGCCAGCAGTGTGCAGGAGGACGGGGAGCTGTTTTTT.

This clonotype has ten or more counts. The J gene is TRBJ1-1, the V gene TRBV12-3 or TRBV12-4; D not resolved. This CDR3 has 13 amino acids. Trimming shortened V by 3 bases and J by 4 bases, and 9 bases separated the two germline ends. The CDR3, as DNA: TGTGCCAGCAGTTTCGGAGGGAGCACTGAAGCTTTCTTT. It specifies CASSFGGSTEAFF.

This clonotype was seen ten or more times. The V call is TRBV6-5, the J call TRBJ2-7; possibly TRBD1 or TRBD2 for D (5 bases each). Germline CDR1 and CDR2: MNHEY and SVGAGI. Trimming took 4 bases from V and 2 from J, leaving 15 bases between them. There are 15 residues in the CDR3. The chain's CDR3 is CASSSPGRKTYEQYF. The CDR3 DNA follows: TGTGCCAGCAGTTCACCGGGACGGAAAACCTACGAGCAGTACTTC.